The rows below give T cell receptor beta chains drawn from one sample of a study of neoadjuvant nivolumab and ipilimumab in lung cancer. Here immunoSEQ multiplex PCR was the method, and the copy in TCRdb shows in-frame clones only, minus some. The profile covers roughly 34,000 clones, with more than 90% appearing a single time and around 2.2% taken by the ten largest. Sequencing used peripheral blood, obtained after neoadjuvant nivolumab, alone or with ipilimumab, at or shortly before surgery. The receptors were gathered from an adult with non-small cell lung cancer. The CDR3 runs from the conserved cysteine through the conserved F or W. A D gene is named only where the DNA matches it firmly.

j_gene	d_gene	v_gene	len	CDR3nt	CDR3aa
TRBJ1-1	.	TRBV10-3	14	TGTGCCATCAGAGGTCTTGAGGGCGTCGCTGAAGCTTTCTTT	CAIRGLEGVAEAFF
TRBJ2-5	TRBD2	TRBV5-1	18	TGCGCCAGCAGCACTACTAGCGGGAGGGCCTTAGGTCGAGAGACCCAGTACTTC	CASSTTSGRALGRETQYF
TRBJ1-1	TRBD1	TRBV27	14	TGTGCCAGCAGTCTCGACAGGGGAAGGGCTGAAGCTTTCTTT	CASSLDRGRAEAFF
TRBJ1-1	.	TRBV14	16	TGTGCCAGCAGCCGACTGGGTTTAACCATGAACACTGAAGCTTTCTTT	CASSRLGLTMNTEAFF
TRBJ2-2	.	TRBV25-1	14	TGTGCCAGCCGCCCCCGGCGGGACACCGGGGAGCTGTTTTTT	CASRPRRDTGELFF
TRBJ2-3	.	TRBV29-1	12	TGCAGCGTTGACGGGACCTCAGATACGCAGTATTTT	CSVDGTSDTQYF
TRBJ1-2	.	TRBV27	13	TGTGCCAGCAGCATTCAGGGTGGGGATGGCTACACCTTC	CASSIQGGDGYTF
TRBJ2-6	.	TRBV15	18	TGTGCCACCAGCAGAGATTTGGCGGCCAGCTCTGGGGCCAACGTCCTGACTTTC	CATSRDLAASSGANVLTF
TRBJ2-5	.	TRBV7-9	16	TGTGCCAGCAGCTCAGTCTTAAACAGGTACCAAGAGACCCAGTACTTC	CASSSVLNRYQETQYF
TRBJ1-5	TRBD1	TRBV6-4	15	TGTGCCAGCAACCGACAGGGGAGTGGCAATCAGCCCCAGCATTTT	CASNRQGSGNQPQHF
TRBJ2-2	TRBD2	TRBV5-4	16	TGTGCCAGCAGCTTGCTCGCGGGAGAAAAAGGCGGGGAGCTGTTTTTT	CASSLLAGEKGGELFF
TRBJ2-7	.	TRBV29-1	13	TGCAGCGTTGAAGGAGTTGGCTCCTACGAGCAGTACTTC	CSVEGVGSYEQYF
TRBJ2-3	.	TRBV7-9	15	TGTGCCAGCAGCCCCCGGGGTAGCGGAACAGATACGCAGTATTTT	CASSPRGSGTDTQYF
TRBJ2-7	.	TRBV6-6	11	TGTGCCAGCAGTGAGCTCTACGAGCAGTACTTC	CASSELYEQYF
TRBJ2-5	.	TRBV28	15	TGTGCCAGCAGTGCCAGCGGTACGCCGGCGGAGACCCAGTACTTC	CASSASGTPAETQYF
TRBJ2-2	TRBD2	TRBV18	16	TGTGCCAGCTCACCTCTTATAGCGGGAGCATCCGGGGAGCTGTTTTTT	CASSPLIAGASGELFF
TRBJ1-2	.	TRBV5-4	12	TGTGCCAGCAGCTTGGTTTCGGAGGGCTACACCTTC	CASSLVSEGYTF
TRBJ1-2	.	TRBV2	13	TGTGCCAGCAGTGTGGAGGGGCGGGATGGCTACACCTTC	CASSVEGRDGYTF
TRBJ1-5	.	TRBV7-8	16	TGTGCCAGCAGCTTAAGGTCCGGGGGACGCAATCAGCCCCAGCATTTT	CASSLRSGGRNQPQHF
TRBJ1-1	.	TRBV6-6	14	TGTGCCAGCAGTGTTACAGGTTCGAACACTGAAGCTTTCTTT	CASSVTGSNTEAFF
TRBJ2-2	.	TRBV5-1	14	TGCGCCAGCAGCCTGGACAGGAACACCGGGGAGCTGTTTTTT	CASSLDRNTGELFF
TRBJ2-1	.	TRBV7-9	17	TGTGCCAGCAGTTTTTTCCCTGGGCCCCGCTCCTACAATGAGCAGTTCTTC	CASSFFPGPRSYNEQFF
TRBJ1-1	.	TRBV7-2	13	TGTGCCAGCAGCTTAGCAGGGGTCGCTGAAGCTTTCTTT	CASSLAGVAEAFF
TRBJ1-5	.	TRBV7-8	13	TGTGCCAGCAGCTTACAGGGGATCCAGCCCCAGCATTTT	CASSLQGIQPQHF
TRBJ1-1	.	TRBV5-1	15	TGCGCCAGCAGCTTGGGAGGTCTCCTGGGCACTGAAGCTTTCTTT	CASSLGGLLGTEAFF